This entry concerns a single T cell receptor (beta chain). No antigen is known for it. These data come from a study of T cell repertoires in aging, cancer and after chemotherapy. Study outcomes and limitations: In hematological cancer patients, infiltrated lymphoid organs may have impaired thymic emigration or peripheral T cell expansion. Rebound thymic output was suggested by rising median generation probability during chemotherapy in each cancer cohort.

Rearranged V-D-J TRB sequences were amplified with a mixed TRB-A/B primer pool. MiXCR was run by TCRdb on the multiplex PCR reads, yielding one entry per CDR3 protein. Of hundreds of distinct CDR3 sequences listed, roughly a fifth were seen once; the top ten hold 35% to 55%. The CDR3 is 15 amino acids. Germline lookup yields CDR1 DFQATT and CDR2 SNEGSKA (reference sequence). Trimming stripped 0 bases from V and 1 base from J, with 12 bases between. TCR beta rearrangements were amplified from peripheral blood genomic DNA. The source material was blood. This clonotype was obtained from a human donor with a blood cancer. The chain carries TRBV20-1 and TRBJ1-1; perhaps TRBD1 as D (5 bases). This CDR3 is CSARDWGGKNTEAFF. CDR3 DNA: TGCAGTGCTAGAGATTGGGGGGGAAAGAACACTGAAGCTTTCTTT.